Below are 16 T cell receptor beta chains sequenced from a single sample in a study of T cell repertoires in cytomegalovirus infection. Each CDR3 protein gets one entry after TCRdb re-called the reads with MiXCR. In the table there are 250,000 or so distinct CDR3 sequences, roughly 9% of which are singletons. Sequencing used PBMCs. The receptor set was obtained from a human donor in good health (CMV status not recorded). Some clones in this sample may be carry-over from other donors' samples.

At least ten counts were recorded for this clonotype. This chain uses TRBV2 with TRBJ1-1; the D is unclear. Germline CDR1 is SNHLY and CDR2 is FYNNEI. V lost 3 bases and J 5 bases, leaving 16 bases between the germline ends. This CDR3 spans 15 amino acids. The CDR3 is CASSDGPGFYTEAFF. For the CDR3, the DNA is TGTGCCAGCAGTGACGGACCAGGTTTTTATACTGAAGCTTTCTTT. Based on the CDR3 plus reference TRBV2 and TRBJ1-1, the full variable domain is EPEVTQTPSHQVTQMGQEVILRCVPISNHLYFYWYRQILGQKVEFLVSFYNNEISEKSEIFDDQFSVERPDGSNFTLKIRSTKLEDSAMYFCASSDGPGFYTEAFFGQGTRLTVV.

At least ten counts were recorded for this clonotype. This chain's CDR3 is CASSLGTGAGNQPQHF. The CDR3 nucleotides are TGTGCCAGCAGCTTAGGGACAGGGGCGGGCAATCAGCCCCAGCATTTT. The gene calls are TRBV7-9 and TRBJ1-5, with 9 bases fitting TRBD1. From germline, CDR1 is SEHNR and CDR2 FQNEAQ (reference sequence). This CDR3 has 16 residues. Trimming removed 1 base from V and 2 bases from J; junction bases left unmatched: 3.

This clonotype was recorded many times. V and J are TRBV7-2 and TRBJ2-5; 9 bases line up with TRBD1. CDR1 SGHTA and CDR2 FQGNSA come from the germline V gene. Trimming cost V 3 bases and J 3 bases; bases outside gene matches: 2. The CDR3 loop spans 14 amino acids. The CDR3 loop reads CASSFRDREETQYF. CDR3 sequence (DNA): TGTGCCAGCAGCTTTCGGGACAGGGAAGAGACCCAGTACTTC.

Ten or more counts support this clonotype. This chain uses TRBV7-2 with TRBJ1-4; 8 positions agree with TRBD1. The CDR3 covers 14 residues. Germline V gene sequence: CDR1 SGHTA, CDR2 FQGNSA. V lost 5 bases to trimming and J lost 5 bases; unmatched junction nucleotides: 4. CDR3 in DNA: TGTGCCAGCAGCGGGACAGGAAAAAATGAAAAACTGTTTTTT. Translating it yields CASSGTGKNEKLFF.

The chain combines TRBV2 with TRBJ2-1, with D tentatively TRBD1 or TRBD2 (5 bases each). Per the germline V gene, CDR1 is SNHLY and CDR2 is FYNNEI. Trimming took off 7 bases at V and 7 bases at J, with 14 bases between the two ends. The CDR3 runs 13 residues. CDR3 in DNA: TGTGCCAGCACCCAATGGGGGAATAATGAGCAGTTCTTC. This gives the protein CASTQWGNNEQFF.

This clonotype has ten or more counts. The chain employs TRBV7-2 and TRBJ1-1; D is unresolved. The CDR3 is 12 residues long. V was shortened by 5 bases and J by 6 bases, with 10 bases between the two germline ends. CDR1 is SGHTA, CDR2 FQGNSA, per germline. CDR3 nucleotide sequence: TGTGCCAGCAGCCACCCCCTCGCTGAAGCTTTCTTT. This translates into CASSHPLAEAFF.

This clonotype has a handful of counts. A junction boundary mismatches the germline segment, possibly from a read error. This rearrangement joins TRBV19 to TRBJ2-1; D unresolved. From germline, CDR1 is LNHDA and CDR2 SQIVND (reference sequence). This CDR3 region has 13 residues. DNA of the CDR3: TGTGCCAGTAGTACGGCTTCCTTCAATGAGCAGTTCTTC. As protein: CASSTASFNEQFF. Full variable domain (outside the CDR3, taken from reference TRBV19 and TRBJ2-1): DGGITQSPKYLFRKEGQNVTLSCEQNLNHDAMYWYRQDPGQGLRLIYYSQIVNDFQKGDIAEGYSVSREKKESFPLTVTSAQKNPTAFYLCASSTASFNEQFFGPGTRLTVL.

About this clonotype: A read error may be the cause here, since a much bigger clone is one base away. The chain joins TRBV7-2 to TRBJ1-5; D unclear. There are 12 residues in the CDR3. The germline CDR1 and CDR2 sequences are SGHTA and FQGNSA. CDR3 nucleotides: TGTGCCTGCAGCCTCTTTGGGCTGCCCCAGCATTTT. Protein sequence: CACSLFGLPQHF.

This clonotype was detected many times. The chain links TRBV28 to TRBJ2-5, with D unclear. This CDR3 spans 12 amino acids. Looked up from germline, CDR1 is MDHEN and CDR2 is SYDVKM. V was clipped by 5 bases and J by 4 bases, with 8 bases between them. The DNA of the CDR3 is TGTGCCAGCAGTACCGCCAGAGAGACCCAGTACTTC. Its protein product is CASSTARETQYF.

This clonotype was recorded at least ten times. The genes are TRBV6-5 and TRBJ1-6, with D perhaps matching TRBD1 (6 bases). Germline V CDR1 and CDR2: MNHEY, SVGAGI. V was pared by 10 bases and J by 4 bases, with 14 bases between. CDR3 length: 14 residues. CDR3 DNA sequence: TGTGCCACTCAGGGTAGGGGGTATAATTCACCCCTCCACTTT. Translating gives CATQGRGYNSPLHF.

This clonotype was picked up a small number of times. This rearrangement joins TRBV7-8 to TRBJ2-2, with D perhaps matching TRBD2 (5 bases). CDR1 SGHVS and CDR2 FQNEAQ come from the germline V gene. V lost 1 base, J lost 4 bases, and 10 bases lay in between. The CDR3 is 15 amino acids. The CDR3 reads CASSLVPRGTGELFF. The CDR3, as DNA: TGTGCCAGCAGCTTAGTTCCACGGGGCACCGGGGAGCTGTTTTTT. Full variable domain (missing parts from reference TRBV7-8 and TRBJ2-2): GAGVSQSPRYKVAKRGQDVALRCDPISGHVSLFWYQQALGQGPEFLTYFQNEAQLDKSGLPSDRFFAERPEGSVSTLKIQRTQQEDSAVYLCASSLVPRGTGELFFGEGSRLTVL.

This sequence joins TRBV27 and TRBJ2-3; 12 nucleotides align to TRBD2. The trim removed 6 bases at V and 3 bases at J, leaving 7 bases unmatched. The CDR3 spans 16 residues. CDR1 and CDR2 (germline): MNHEY, SMNVEV (reference sequence). The DNA of the CDR3 is TGTGCCAGCAGCGATATTGGGACTAGCGGGACAGATACGCAGTATTTT. This sequence encodes CASSDIGTSGTDTQYF.

CDR3 DNA sequence: TGTGCCTGGAGGGCCAGGGGGAGATATGGCTACACCTTC. Amino acids: CAWRARGRYGYTF. The J gene is TRBJ1-2, the V gene TRBV30, with 7 bases that match TRBD1. The CDR3 loop spans 13 amino acids. The germline V gene encodes CDR1 GTSNPN and CDR2 SVGIG (reference sequence). Trimming at V came to 3 bases and at J to 5 bases, leaving 6 bases not matched to a gene.

Ten or more counts support this clonotype. The chain carries TRBV7-2 and TRBJ2-5, with 14 bases lining up with TRBD2. CDR1 is SGHTA, CDR2 FQGNSA, per germline. The CDR3 runs 17 residues. J lost 6 bases, V lost 5 bases, and 11 bases had no gene match. The CDR3 DNA reads TGTGCCAGCAGCACTCATGGGACTAGCGGGAGAATAAAGACCCAGTACTTC. Protein sequence: CASSTHGTSGRIKTQYF.

J is TRBJ2-7 and V is TRBV20-1; possibly TRBD2 for D (5 bases). The CDR3 sequence is 15 residues long. From germline, CDR1 is DFQATT and CDR2 SNEGSKA (reference sequence). The ends were cut back, 6 bases at V and 0 bases at J, with 18 bases in the middle. The CDR3 sequence: CSALTAGISSYEQYF. The DNA of the CDR3 is TGCAGTGCCCTCACAGCCGGGATCAGCTCCTACGAGCAGTACTTC.

This clonotype appeared many times. The chain recombines TRBV2 with TRBJ2-7; 8 positions match TRBD2. With V trimmed by 8 bases and J by 5 bases, 11 bases remained unmatched. The length of the CDR3 is 14 residues. CDR1 is SNHLY, CDR2 FYNNEI, per germline. For the CDR3, the DNA is TGTGCCAGCCTTGTCCGGGAGGGCCCCCACGAGCAGTACTTC. Translation gives CASLVREGPHEQYF.